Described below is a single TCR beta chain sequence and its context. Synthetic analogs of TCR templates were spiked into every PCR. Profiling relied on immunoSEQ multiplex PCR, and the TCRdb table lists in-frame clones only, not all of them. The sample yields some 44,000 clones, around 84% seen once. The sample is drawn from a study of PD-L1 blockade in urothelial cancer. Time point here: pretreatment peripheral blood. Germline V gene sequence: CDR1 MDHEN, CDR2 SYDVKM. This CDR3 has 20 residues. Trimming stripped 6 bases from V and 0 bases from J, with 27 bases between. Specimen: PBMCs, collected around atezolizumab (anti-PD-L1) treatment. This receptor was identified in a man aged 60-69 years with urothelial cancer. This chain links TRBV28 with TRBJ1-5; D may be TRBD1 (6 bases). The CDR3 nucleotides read TGTGCCAGCAGCAAACCCGACAGGCCACCTATAATTTATAGCAATCAGCCCCAGCATTTT. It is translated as CASSKPDRPPIIYSNQPQHF. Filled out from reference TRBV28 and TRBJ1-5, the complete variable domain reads DVKVTQSSRYLVKRTGEKVFLECVQDMDHENMFWYRQDPGLGLRLIYFSYDVKMKEKGDIPEGYSVSREKKERFSLILESASTNQTSMYLCASSKPDRPPIIYSNQPQHFGDGTRLSIL.